Shown below are 27 T cell receptor beta chains from a single sample sequenced in a study of T cells in tuberculosis. Produced via immunoSEQ multiplex PCR; TCRdb's table is partial and in-frame only. This sample carries about 59,000 clones, 65% to 90% of them seen once, and the ten largest clones take roughly 12%. After thawing and overnight rest, PBMC were stained with GMM-loaded CD1B tetramer, viability dye and anti-CD3 for sorting. The lipid loaded on the CD1B tetramers was C32 glucose monomycolate from Rhodococcus equi. Sequencing was carried out using CD1b-GMM tetramer-negative cells sorted from PBMCs. All receptors come from an adult woman with latent tuberculosis.

The genes are TRBV5-4 and TRBJ2-5; D may be TRBD2 (6 bases). The CDR3 contains 14 residues. The V gene's germline CDR1 is SGHNT and CDR2 YYREEE (reference sequence). Trimming cost V 2 bases and J 3 bases, with 11 bases left between them. The CDR3 DNA follows: TGTGCCAGCAGCTTTACGGGAGCAAAAGAGACCCAGTACTTC. Protein product: CASSFTGAKETQYF.

The rearrangement uses TRBV7-2 and TRBJ2-2, with 7 bases that match TRBD2. The CDR3 is 16 residues long. Germline CDR1 and CDR2: SGHTA and FQGNSA. V was pared by 2 bases and J by 5 bases, with 8 bases of the junction left unmatched. Here the CDR3 reads CASSLSPSGYTGELFF. The CDR3 nucleotides are TGTGCCAGCAGCTTAAGCCCTAGCGGCTATACCGGGGAGCTGTTTTTT.

V and J are TRBV21-1 and TRBJ2-7; the table's D call of TRBD1 was not tested on the DNA. TRBV21-1 is an annotated pseudogene. This CDR3 is built from 15 residues. The CDR3 protein is CASSKVEGAEYEQYF. CDR3 bases: TGTGCCAGCAGCAAAGTGGAGGGGGCGGAGTACGAGCAGTACTTC.

The sample holds a few counts of this clone. This chain links TRBV29-1 with TRBJ2-2, with a possible D match to TRBD1 (6 bases). CDR1 is SQVTM and CDR2 is ANQGSEA in the germline V gene. V gave up 5 bases and J gave up 6 bases, with 10 bases separating them. This CDR3 spans 12 amino acids. CDR3 bases: TGCAGCGTTCGACAGGTTCCCGGGGAGCTGTTTTTT. Translated: CSVRQVPGELFF.

The genes are TRBV15 and TRBJ1-1; the D gene is possibly TRBD1 (6 bases). CDR1 and CDR2 from the germline V gene are LNHNV and YYDKDF (reference sequence). V lost 8 bases to trimming and J lost 3 bases, with 10 bases between them. The CDR3 has 12 amino acids. CDR3 sequence reads: CATVGQDTEAFF. CDR3 nucleotides: TGTGCCACCGTGGGACAAGACACTGAAGCTTTCTTT.

The rearrangement joins TRBV7-2 to TRBJ2-7; 9 nucleotides align to TRBD1. Unmatched junction bases numbered 4, after V lost 3 bases and J lost 4 bases. This CDR3 region has 14 residues. Germline V gene sequence: CDR1 SGHTA, CDR2 FQGNSA. CDR3 region: CASSLGQGLYEQYF. In DNA form, the CDR3 reads TGTGCCAGCAGCTTGGGACAGGGTCTGTACGAGCAGTACTTC. Combining the CDR3 with reference TRBV7-2 and TRBJ2-7 gives the whole variable domain GAGVSQSPSNKVTEKGKDVELRCDPISGHTALYWYRQSLGQGLEFLIYFQGNSAPDKSGLPSDRFSAERTGGSVSTLTIQRTQQEDSAVYLCASSLGQGLYEQYFGPGTRLTVT.

This chain joins TRBV27 and TRBJ1-1; D gene ambiguous. Between the trimmed V and J ends, which lost 3 bases and 3 bases, there was a span of 14 bases. The CDR3 has 15 residues. Germline CDR1 and CDR2: MNHEY and SMNVEV (reference sequence). The CDR3 sequence: CASSLGESRDTEAFF. CDR3 DNA sequence: TGTGCCAGCAGTTTGGGAGAGTCTAGGGACACTGAAGCTTTCTTT.

The rearrangement joins TRBV5-6 to TRBJ1-1; 7 positions match TRBD1. V was clipped by 5 bases and J by 1 base; unmatched bases: 8. Germline V gene data show CDR1 as SGHDT and CDR2 as YYEEEE. The CDR3 runs to 15 residues. The CDR3 coding sequence is TGTGCCAGCAGGAGGGGGCGCCGGTGGAACACTGAAGCTTTCTTT. It encodes CASRRGRRWNTEAFF.

This chain links TRBV28 with TRBJ2-1, with 7 bases aligning to TRBD2. This CDR3 region has 15 residues. Trimming took 5 bases from V and 5 from J; bases not matched to a gene: 9. Germline loops: CDR1 MDHEN, CDR2 SYDVKM. As DNA, the CDR3 is TGTGCCAGCAGTACCCCGGCTAGCGGCGACAATGAGCAGTTCTTC. Translating gives CASSTPASGDNEQFF.

V gene TRBV7-2 combines with J gene TRBJ2-1; 9 bases map to TRBD1. Germline lookup yields CDR1 SGHTA and CDR2 FQGNSA. CDR3 length: 13 amino acids. V lost 5 bases, J lost 9 bases, and 5 bases stayed unmatched. CDR3 residues: CASSPTGGVEQFF. The CDR3 DNA sequence: TGTGCCAGCAGCCCGACAGGGGGGGTTGAGCAGTTCTTC.

The V call is TRBV7-6, the J call TRBJ1-3; 7 bases map to TRBD1. The CDR3 sequence is 14 residues long. V lost 5 bases and J lost 4; bases outside the gene matches: 5. The V gene's germline CDR1 is SGHVS and CDR2 FNYEAQ. The CDR3 protein is CASSTTGRGNTIYF. CDR3 DNA: TGTGCCAGCAGCACGACAGGGCGAGGAAACACCATATATTTT.

V and J are TRBV6-1 and TRBJ1-5; 7 nucleotides match TRBD1. V lost 4 bases, J lost 10 bases, and 13 bases stayed unmatched. This CDR3 is built from 15 residues. Germline CDR1 reads MNHNS; CDR2 reads SASEGT. CDR3 loop: CASSVRSRQGDPQHF. The CDR3 DNA sequence: TGTGCCAGCAGTGTGCGGTCGAGACAGGGAGATCCCCAGCATTTT.

This clone came up once. Other DNA sequences in this sample translate to the same CDR3. The chain couples TRBV19 to TRBJ1-2; 7 nucleotides agree with TRBD1. The V gene end was trimmed by 5 bases and the J gene end by 2 bases; junction bases not matched to a gene: 14. The CDR3 has 17 residues. The V gene's germline CDR1 is LNHDA and CDR2 SQIVND (reference sequence). Here the CDR3 reads CASSPYPRQGLNYGYTF. The CDR3 DNA follows: TGTGCCAGTAGTCCCTACCCTCGACAGGGTCTGAACTATGGCTACACCTTC.

A few counts support this clone. V gene TRBV19 combines with J gene TRBJ1-1, with TRBD1 identical over 8 bases. Germline CDR1 reads LNHDA; CDR2 reads SQIVND (reference sequence). V shed 6 bases, J shed 4 bases, and the junction held 10 bases outside the gene matches. CDR3 length equals 15 residues. The CDR3 DNA follows: TGTGCCAGTAGGACCGGACAGGGATCTCTCACTGAAGCTTTCTTT. This gives the protein CASRTGQGSLTEAFF.

The rearrangement uses TRBV7-3 and TRBJ1-1, with TRBD1 as a possible D gene (5 bases). The germline V gene encodes CDR1 SGHTA and CDR2 FQGTGA. Trimming took off 2 bases at V and 5 bases at J, with 9 bases between the two ends. The CDR3 contains 13 residues. The CDR3: CASSLDRETEAFF. The CDR3 DNA sequence: TGTGCCAGCAGCTTAGACAGAGAAACTGAAGCTTTCTTT.

DNA for the CDR3: TGTGCCAGCAGCTTCCTAGGGGGGGACAATTCACCCCTCCACTTT. The encoded protein is CASSFLGGDNSPLHF. The chain combines TRBV7-9 with TRBJ1-6; tentative D call: TRBD1 (6 bases). Trimming took off 3 bases at V and 7 bases at J, with 13 bases between the two ends. Germline V gene lookup returns CDR1 SEHNR and CDR2 FQNEAQ (reference sequence). CDR3 length: 15 amino acids.

This chain uses TRBV6-1 with TRBJ2-3; the D gene is possibly TRBD1 (5 bases). V shed 3 bases and J shed 1 base, with 11 bases lying between them. In germline, CDR1 is MNHNS, CDR2 SASEGT. CDR3 length: 15 amino acids. CDR3 loop: CASSEQVRGTDTQYF. The CDR3 DNA is TGTGCCAGCAGTGAGCAGGTCAGGGGCACAGATACGCAGTATTTT.

V gene TRBV6-1 combines with J gene TRBJ1-5, with a possible D match to TRBD1 (5 bases). The V end was cut by 1 base, the J end by 5 bases, with 12 bases between. The V gene's germline CDR1 is MNHNS and CDR2 SASEGT. The CDR3 loop spans 15 amino acids. For the CDR3, the DNA is TGTGCCAGCAGTGAAGACAGGTCGTTGTATCAGCCCCAGCATTTT. Encoded protein: CASSEDRSLYQPQHF.

V and J are TRBV13 and TRBJ1-4, with 9 positions matching TRBD1. J gave up 3 bases and V 5 bases, and 4 bases lay outside the gene matches. Per germline, CDR1 PRHDT and CDR2 FYEKMQ (reference sequence). The CDR3 has 15 amino acids. The CDR3 protein is CASSLRTGANEKLFF. CDR3 DNA: TGTGCCAGCAGCCTGCGGACAGGGGCTAATGAAAAACTGTTTTTT.

The V and J genes are TRBV7-9 and TRBJ2-1; the match to TRBD1 covers 9 bases. The trim removed 4 bases at V and 9 bases at J, leaving 10 bases unmatched. The germline gives CDR1 SEHNR, CDR2 FQNEAQ (reference sequence). The CDR3 runs to 15 residues. CDR3 amino acids: CASSSDRGSWGEQFF. The DNA for the CDR3 is TGTGCCAGCAGCTCGGACAGGGGCTCCTGGGGTGAGCAGTTCTTC.

The chain combines TRBV27 with TRBJ1-5; the match to TRBD1 covers 8 bases. The CDR3 spans 16 residues. J gave up 6 bases and V 4 bases, and 11 bases lay outside the gene matches. Germline-derived CDR1 and CDR2 are MNHEY and SMNVEV (reference sequence). For the CDR3, the DNA is TGTGCCAGCAGTTCCCTAGGACAGGGTCCGAGTCAGCCCCAGCATTTT. Its protein product is CASSSLGQGPSQPQHF.

The chain couples TRBV15 to TRBJ2-6; D remains ambiguous. Germline assignment: CDR1 LNHNV and CDR2 YYDKDF (reference sequence). CDR3 length: 15 amino acids. V lost 5 bases, J lost 0 bases, and 8 bases lay in between. This chain's CDR3 is CATSGSISGANVLTF. The CDR3 nucleotides read TGTGCCACCAGCGGCAGTATCTCTGGGGCCAACGTCCTGACTTTC. Based on the CDR3 plus reference TRBV15 and TRBJ2-6, the full variable domain is DAMVIQNPRYQVTQFGKPVTLSCSQTLNHNVMYWYQQKSSQAPKLLFHYYDKDFNNEADTPDNFQSRRPNTSFCFLDIRSPGLGDTAMYLCATSGSISGANVLTFGAGSRLTVL.

The chain combines TRBV9 with TRBJ1-1, with a tentative D call TRBD1 (5 bases). Germline CDR1 and CDR2: SGDLS and YYNGEE. With 3 bases removed from V and 5 bases from J, the gap between germline ends came to 14 bases. CDR3 length: 14 residues. CDR3 DNA: TGTGCCAGCAGCGCCGGAACAGGACGGACTGAAGCTTTCTTT. It specifies CASSAGTGRTEAFF.

The V gene is TRBV18, the J gene TRBJ2-3; 8 bases map to TRBD2. Germline-derived CDR1 and CDR2 are KGHSH and LQKENI. The V and J ends lost 2 bases and 5 bases, in that order; junction bases with no gene match: 6. CDR3 length equals 15 residues. The CDR3 DNA is TGTGCCAGCTCACCATTCACGCGGGGGGAAGATACGCAGTATTTT. Protein product: CASSPFTRGEDTQYF. Full variable domain (missing parts from reference TRBV18 and TRBJ2-3): NAGVMQNPRHLVRRRGQEARLRCSPMKGHSHVYWYRQLPEEGLKFMVYLQKENIIDESGMPKERFSAEFPKEGPSILRIQQVVRGDSAAYFCASSPFTRGEDTQYFGPGTRLTVL.

The rearrangement links TRBV5-1 to TRBJ2-1; 7 bases are shared with TRBD2. V lost 7 bases to trimming and J lost 0 bases; unmatched junction nucleotides: 4. The germline V gene encodes CDR1 SGHRS and CDR2 YFSETQ. This CDR3 comprises 14 residues. The CDR3 sequence is CASRRTSSYNEQFF. For the CDR3, the DNA is TGCGCCAGCCGCCGGACTAGCTCCTACAATGAGCAGTTCTTC.

This chain joins TRBV30 and TRBJ1-5; 8 nucleotides match TRBD1. The germline CDR1 and CDR2 sequences are GTSNPN and SVGIG (reference sequence). V gave up 5 bases and J gave up 3 bases; unmatched junction bases: 3. This CDR3 comprises 13 residues. The CDR3, as DNA: TGTGCCTGGGCAGGGGGCGACAATCAGCCCCAGCATTTT. This gives the protein CAWAGGDNQPQHF.

The rearrangement links TRBV9 to TRBJ1-1, with D possibly being TRBD1 (6 bases). The CDR3 totals 14 residues. Looked up from germline, CDR1 is SGDLS and CDR2 is YYNGEE. V was clipped by 3 bases and J by 5 bases, with 14 bases between them. CDR3 sequence: CASSGRKGGTEAFF. The CDR3 DNA sequence: TGTGCCAGCAGCGGTAGGAAGGGGGGGACTGAAGCTTTCTTT.